The sequence of this T cell receptor (beta chain) was determined in a study of T cells in Graves' hyperthyroidism and ophthalmopathy. In this sample, this clonotype turned up many times. Its target is not known. The study included ophthalmopathy patients with Clinical Activity Score at least 3, NOSPECS grade at least 4 and duration under 3 months. The diagnostic basis comprised clinical symptoms, serum thyroxine and TRAb, thyroid ultrasound and orbital computed tomography. RNA transcripts served as the template for amplifying TCR beta CDR3 regions. The study used the HTBI primer set for a first-round RT-PCR of the TCR CDR3. Using its own MiXCR run on the multiplex PCR reads, TCRdb lists one record per CDR3 protein. The table records about 640,000 distinct CDR3 sequences, less than 25% of them present only once. This CDR3 has 13 amino acids. Between the trimmed V and J ends, which lost 6 bases and 2 bases, there was a span of 8 bases. CDR1 is SNHLY, CDR2 FYNNEI, per germline.

Study outcomes and limitations: Blood held most thyroid clonotypes expanded above 0.001 frequency.

The TCR was taken from a man aged 25-45 years with Graves' ophthalmopathy. Input material: blood. The V and J genes are TRBV2 and TRBJ1-5; TRBD1 might be the D (6 bases). The CDR3 region is CASRQGGNQPQHF. As DNA, the CDR3 is TGTGCCAGCAGACAGGGCGGCAATCAGCCCCAGCATTTT.